The next 11 T cell receptor beta chains were all read from a single sample in a study of Graves' ophthalmopathy and Graves' hyperthyroidism. RNA transcripts served as template for amplifying TCR beta CDR3 sequences. RT-PCR was first run with HTBI primers, then multiplex PCR in a second round. In TCRdb, the multiplex PCR reads were re-called with MiXCR into one record per CDR3 protein. The sample consists of more than 1,000,000 distinct CDR3 sequences, around a third of them appearing once. The sample was peripheral blood or thyroid tissue (not recorded which). All receptors derive from an adult man with Graves' hyperthyroidism.

This clonotype occurred many times. The chain joins TRBV5-4 to TRBJ1-2; D remains ambiguous. This CDR3 has 14 residues. Germline CDR1 reads SGHNT; CDR2 reads YYREEE (reference sequence). Trimming stripped 4 bases from V and 6 bases from J, with 16 bases between. CDR3 sequence: CASSRGLEAHGYTF. CDR3 nucleotides: TGTGCCAGCAGCAGAGGACTGGAAGCACATGGCTACACCTTC.

The table lists this clonotype with a few counts. This may come from a read error, since a much larger clone is one base off. Likely a read error: the CDR3 ends without its conserved phenylalanine or tryptophan. The chain couples TRBV20-1 to TRBJ1-2, with 8 bases fitting TRBD1. There are 14 residues in the CDR3. Germline values: CDR1 DFQATT, CDR2 SNEGSKA (reference sequence). Losses at the gene ends were 6 bases for V and 4 bases for J; bases not matched to a gene: 10. CDR3 region: CSATATGGAYGYTY. The DNA of the CDR3 is TGCAGTGCAACCGCCACAGGGGGTGCCTATGGCTACACCTAC.

This clonotype was picked up many times. The V call is TRBV29-1, the J call TRBJ2-7; D tentatively fits TRBD1 or TRBD2 (7 bases each). The CDR3 covers 14 residues. V dropped 1 base and J dropped 4 bases, with 14 bases sitting between them. The germline gives CDR1 SQVTM, CDR2 ANQGSEA. CDR3 in DNA: TGCAGCGTTGAAGGCGGGGGACAGACTTACGAGCAGTACTTC. It specifies CSVEGGGQTYEQYF.

This chain joins TRBV5-1 and TRBJ1-2, with TRBD1 as a possible D gene (6 bases). Per germline, CDR1 SGHRS and CDR2 YFSETQ. The CDR3 spans 15 residues. The ends were cut back, 5 bases at V and 0 bases at J, with 14 bases in the middle. The CDR3 reads CASSPHRAANYGYTF. CDR3 nucleotides: TGCGCCAGCAGTCCACACAGGGCTGCTAACTATGGCTACACCTTC. The variable domain in full, with the rest retrieved from reference TRBV5-1 and TRBJ1-2, is KAGVTQTPRYLIKTRGQQVTLSCSPISGHRSVSWYQQTPGQGLQFLFEYFSETQRNKGNFPGRFSGRQFSNSRSEMNVSTLELGDSALYLCASSPHRAANYGYTFGSGTRLTVV.

Turning to this clonotype: No conserved phenylalanine or tryptophan ends this CDR3, so it is likely a read error. The DNA is omitted, as the CDR3 cannot be located on it reliably, and the CDR3 follows TCRdb's listing. The chain combines TRBV2 with TRBJ2-5; TRBD1 is the table's D call and was not checked against the DNA. The CDR3 has 12 residues if both end residues are counted. CDR1 and CDR2 (germline): SNHLY, FYNNEI. The CDR3 loop is CASSLGPGPANT.

This clonotype was seen repeatedly, ten times or more. For the CDR3, the DNA is TGTGCCATCAGTGCATCCAGAGGGGGGAAGAATAATTCACCCCTCCACTTT. It specifies CAISASRGGKNNSPLHF. V gene TRBV10-3 combines with J gene TRBJ1-6; TRBD1 is a possible D gene (6 bases). Germline lookup yields CDR1 ENHRY and CDR2 SYGVKD. The CDR3 length is 17 residues. V gave up 4 bases and J gave up 5 bases, with 18 bases separating them.

There are a few counts of this clonotype. The V call is TRBV6-6, the J call TRBJ1-2, with TRBD1 matching 7 bases. This CDR3 spans 16 amino acids. The V segment lost 7 bases and the J segment 0 bases; nucleotides outside the gene matches: 11. Germline lookup yields CDR1 MNHNY and CDR2 SVGAGI (reference sequence). CDR3 amino acids: CASTPTPDRTNYGYTF. For the CDR3, the DNA is TGTGCCAGCACCCCCACCCCGGACAGGACTAACTATGGCTACACCTTC.

This clonotype was seen only a few times. The CDR3 bases are TGTGCCAGCCGCCGTTCCGACAGGGGGACGAATCAGCCCCAGCATTTT. As protein: CASRRSDRGTNQPQHF. The rearrangement joins TRBV12-3 or TRBV12-4 to TRBJ1-5, with 9 bases lining up with TRBD1. The CDR3 covers 16 residues. V dropped 8 bases and J dropped 4; count of bases not matched to a gene: 12.

Points on this clonotype: A much larger clone sits a single nucleotide away, making a read error possible. V and J are TRBV29-1 and TRBJ2-7; 8 bases fit TRBD1. Germline lookup yields CDR1 SQVTM and CDR2 ANQGSEA. This CDR3 comprises 15 residues. CDR3: CASHGRQGSSYERYF. In nucleotides, the CDR3 is TGTGCCAGCCATGGTCGACAGGGGAGTTCCTACGAGCGGTACTTC.

There are a few counts of this clonotype. The chain is built from TRBV2 and TRBJ1-1; D not certain. The length of the CDR3 is 11 residues. Trimming cost V 7 bases and J 11 bases, with 14 bases left between them. Germline CDR1 SNHLY, CDR2 FYNNEI. Here the CDR3 reads CASNLGGRAFF. The CDR3, as DNA: TGTGCCAGCAACCTAGGCGGGAGGGCTTTCTTT.

This chain joins TRBV7-2 and TRBJ1-2, with D possibly being TRBD1 (5 bases). The ends were cut back, 5 bases at V and 1 base at J, with 17 bases in the middle. CDR1 and CDR2 from the germline V gene are SGHTA and FQGNSA. The CDR3 consists of 16 residues. In DNA form, the CDR3 reads TGTGCCAGCAGCCGAGATCGCGGGGCTTTTAACTATGGCTACACCTTC. Protein sequence: CASSRDRGAFNYGYTF.